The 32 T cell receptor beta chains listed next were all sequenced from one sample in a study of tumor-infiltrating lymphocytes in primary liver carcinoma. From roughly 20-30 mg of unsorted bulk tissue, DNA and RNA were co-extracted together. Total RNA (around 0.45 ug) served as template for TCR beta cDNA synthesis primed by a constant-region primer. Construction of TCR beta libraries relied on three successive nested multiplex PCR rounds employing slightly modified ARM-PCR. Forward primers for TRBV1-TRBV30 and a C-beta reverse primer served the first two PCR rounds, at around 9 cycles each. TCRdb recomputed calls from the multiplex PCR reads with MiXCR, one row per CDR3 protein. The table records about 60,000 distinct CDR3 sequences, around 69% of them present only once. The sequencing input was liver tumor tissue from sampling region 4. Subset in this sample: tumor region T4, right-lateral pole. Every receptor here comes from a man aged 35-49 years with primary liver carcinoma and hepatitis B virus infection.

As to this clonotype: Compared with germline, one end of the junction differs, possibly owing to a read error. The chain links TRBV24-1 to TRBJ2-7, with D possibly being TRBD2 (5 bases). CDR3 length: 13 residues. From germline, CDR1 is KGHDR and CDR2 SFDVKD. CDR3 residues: CGTSGGSSYEPYF. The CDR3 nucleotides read TGTGGCACTAGTGGCGGTAGCTCCTACGAGCCGTACTTC.

The CDR3 loop is CASNFAGILNTGELFF. Written as DNA, the CDR3 is TGTGCCAGCAACTTTGCGGGAATCTTGAACACCGGGGAGCTGTTTTTT. The chain is built from TRBV7-8 and TRBJ2-2; D possibly corresponds to TRBD2 (6 bases). Trimming removed 7 bases at V and 1 base at J, with 16 bases between. The CDR3 extends over 16 amino acids. Germline lookup yields CDR1 SGHVS and CDR2 FQNEAQ.

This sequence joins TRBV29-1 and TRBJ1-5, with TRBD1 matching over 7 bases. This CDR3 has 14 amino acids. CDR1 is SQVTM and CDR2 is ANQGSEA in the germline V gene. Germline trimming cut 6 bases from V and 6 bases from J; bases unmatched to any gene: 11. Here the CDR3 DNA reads TGCAGCGTAGCGACAGGGATTATAAGTCAGCCCCAGCATTTT. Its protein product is CSVATGIISQPQHF.

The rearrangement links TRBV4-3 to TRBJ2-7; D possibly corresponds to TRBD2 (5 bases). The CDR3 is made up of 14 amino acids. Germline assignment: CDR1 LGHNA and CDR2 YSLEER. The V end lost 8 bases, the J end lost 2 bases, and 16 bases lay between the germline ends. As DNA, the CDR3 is TGCGCCAGCCAAGATTGGGAGACTCCCTACGAGCAGTACTTC. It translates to CASQDWETPYEQYF.

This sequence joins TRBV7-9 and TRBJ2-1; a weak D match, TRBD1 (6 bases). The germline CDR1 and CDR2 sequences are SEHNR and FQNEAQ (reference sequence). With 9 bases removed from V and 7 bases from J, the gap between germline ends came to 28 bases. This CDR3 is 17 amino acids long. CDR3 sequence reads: CARSLPYQGPKTNEQFF. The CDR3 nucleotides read TGTGCCAGAAGTTTACCATATCAGGGGCCTAAAACGAATGAGCAGTTCTTC.

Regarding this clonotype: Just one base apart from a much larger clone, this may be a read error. The CDR3 sequence: CASKHGAAYEQYF. Written as DNA, the CDR3 is TGTGCCAGCAAACATGGGGCGGCCTACGAGCAGTACTTC. The chain uses TRBV7-9 and TRBJ2-7, with a tentative D call TRBD1 (5 bases). The CDR3 sequence is 13 residues long. The V gene's germline CDR1 is SEHNR and CDR2 FQNEAQ (reference sequence). V gave up 7 bases and J gave up 2 bases, with 12 bases separating them.

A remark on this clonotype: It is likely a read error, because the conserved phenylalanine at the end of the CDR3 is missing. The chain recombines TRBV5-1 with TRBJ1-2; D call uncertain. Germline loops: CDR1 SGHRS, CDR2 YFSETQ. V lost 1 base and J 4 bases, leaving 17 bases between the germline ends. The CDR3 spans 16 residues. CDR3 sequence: CASSLTPLENTYGYTS. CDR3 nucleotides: TGCGCCAGCAGCTTGACGCCCCTTGAGAATACCTATGGCTACACCTCC.

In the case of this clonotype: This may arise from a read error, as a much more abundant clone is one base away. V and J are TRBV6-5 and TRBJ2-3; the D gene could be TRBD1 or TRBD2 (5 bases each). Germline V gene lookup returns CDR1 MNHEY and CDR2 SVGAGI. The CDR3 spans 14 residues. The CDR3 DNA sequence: TGTGCCAGCAGTTGGGACGGACGCACATATACGCAGTATTTT. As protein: CASSWDGRTYTQYF.

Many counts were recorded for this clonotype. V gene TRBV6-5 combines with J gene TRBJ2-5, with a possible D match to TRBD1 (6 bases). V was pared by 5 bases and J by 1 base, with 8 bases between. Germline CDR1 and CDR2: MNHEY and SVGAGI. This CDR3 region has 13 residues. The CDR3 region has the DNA TGTGCCAGCAGTCCAGGGGTCCAAGAGACCCAGTACTTC. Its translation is CASSPGVQETQYF.

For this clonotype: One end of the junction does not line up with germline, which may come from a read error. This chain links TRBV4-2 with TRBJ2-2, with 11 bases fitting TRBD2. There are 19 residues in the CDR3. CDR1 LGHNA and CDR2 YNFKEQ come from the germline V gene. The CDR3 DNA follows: TGTGCCAGCAGCCAAGCGCTAGCGGGAGGATTAGCGAACACCGTGGAGCTGTTTTTT. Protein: CASSQALAGGLANTVELFF.

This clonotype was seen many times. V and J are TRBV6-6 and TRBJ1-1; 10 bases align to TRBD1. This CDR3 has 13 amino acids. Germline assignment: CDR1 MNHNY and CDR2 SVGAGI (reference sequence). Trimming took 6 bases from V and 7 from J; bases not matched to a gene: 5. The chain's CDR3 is CASRTGGADEAFF. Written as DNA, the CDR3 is TGTGCCAGCAGGACAGGGGGCGCGGATGAAGCTTTCTTT.

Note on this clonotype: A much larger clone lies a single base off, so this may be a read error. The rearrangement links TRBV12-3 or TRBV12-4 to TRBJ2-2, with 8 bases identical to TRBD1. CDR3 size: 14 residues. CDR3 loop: CASSRHRGVGELSF. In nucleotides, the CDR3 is TGTGCCAGCAGCCGCCACAGGGGGGTCGGGGAGCTGTCTTTT.

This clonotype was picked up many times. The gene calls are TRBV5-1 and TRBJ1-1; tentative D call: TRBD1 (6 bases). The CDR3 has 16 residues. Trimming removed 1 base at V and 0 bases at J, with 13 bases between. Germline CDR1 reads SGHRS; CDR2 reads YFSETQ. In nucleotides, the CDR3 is TGCGCCAGCAGCTTGATGGGGGGCCTTATGAACACTGAAGCTTTCTTT. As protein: CASSLMGGLMNTEAFF.

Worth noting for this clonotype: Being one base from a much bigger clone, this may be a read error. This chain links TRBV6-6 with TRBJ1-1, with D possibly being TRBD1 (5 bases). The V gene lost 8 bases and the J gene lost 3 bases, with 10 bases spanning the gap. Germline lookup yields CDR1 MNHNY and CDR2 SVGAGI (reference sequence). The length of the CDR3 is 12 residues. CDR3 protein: CASCQTDTEAFF. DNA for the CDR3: TGTGCCAGCTGCCAGACAGACACTGAAGCTTTCTTT.

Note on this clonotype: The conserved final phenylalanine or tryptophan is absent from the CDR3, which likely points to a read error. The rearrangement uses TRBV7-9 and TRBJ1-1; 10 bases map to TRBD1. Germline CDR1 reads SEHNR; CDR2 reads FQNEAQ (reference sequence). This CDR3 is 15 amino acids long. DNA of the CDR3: TGTACCAGTAGCCCCCGGGACAGGGGAGGTACTGAAGCTTTCTTA. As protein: CTSSPRDRGGTEAFL.

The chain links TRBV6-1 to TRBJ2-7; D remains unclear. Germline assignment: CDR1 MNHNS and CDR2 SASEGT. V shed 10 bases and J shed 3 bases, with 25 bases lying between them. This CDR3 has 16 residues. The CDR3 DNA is TGTGCCAATAGTGTGCGTCTAGGAGACGGGTACTACGAGCAGTACTTC. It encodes CANSVRLGDGYYEQYF.

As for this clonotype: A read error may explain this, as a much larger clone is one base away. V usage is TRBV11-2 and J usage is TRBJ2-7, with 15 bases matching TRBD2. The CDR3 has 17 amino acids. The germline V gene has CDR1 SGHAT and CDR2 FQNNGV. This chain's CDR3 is CASRQGLAGGWSYGQYF. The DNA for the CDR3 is TGTGCCAGCAGACAAGGACTAGCGGGAGGGTGGTCCTACGGGCAGTACTTC.

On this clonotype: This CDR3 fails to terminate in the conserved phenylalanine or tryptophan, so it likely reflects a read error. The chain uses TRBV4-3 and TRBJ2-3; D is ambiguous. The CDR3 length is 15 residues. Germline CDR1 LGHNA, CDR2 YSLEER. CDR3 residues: CASNQEGSRANTQYY. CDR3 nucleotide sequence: TGCGCCAGCAACCAAGAAGGTAGCCGAGCAAATACGCAGTATTAT.

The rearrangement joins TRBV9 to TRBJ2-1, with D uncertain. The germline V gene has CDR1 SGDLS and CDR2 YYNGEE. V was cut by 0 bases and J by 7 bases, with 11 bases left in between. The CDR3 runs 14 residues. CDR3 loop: CASSVDGFRNEQFF. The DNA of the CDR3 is TGTGCCAGCAGCGTAGACGGCTTCAGAAATGAGCAGTTCTTC.

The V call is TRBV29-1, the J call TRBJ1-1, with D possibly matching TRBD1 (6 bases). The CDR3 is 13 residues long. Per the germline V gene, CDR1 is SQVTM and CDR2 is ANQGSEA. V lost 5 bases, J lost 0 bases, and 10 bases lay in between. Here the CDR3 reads CSVRQALNTEAFF. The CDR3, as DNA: TGCAGCGTTCGACAGGCCCTGAACACTGAAGCTTTCTTT.

CDR3 nucleotides: TGTGTCTGCAGCGGAGGGGGACAGTGGACCTACGAGCAGTACTTC. This gives the protein CVCSGGGQWTYEQYF. This chain links TRBV28 with TRBJ2-7; maybe TRBD1 (7 bases). Germline lookup yields CDR1 MDHEN and CDR2 SYDVKM. The CDR3 extends over 15 amino acids.

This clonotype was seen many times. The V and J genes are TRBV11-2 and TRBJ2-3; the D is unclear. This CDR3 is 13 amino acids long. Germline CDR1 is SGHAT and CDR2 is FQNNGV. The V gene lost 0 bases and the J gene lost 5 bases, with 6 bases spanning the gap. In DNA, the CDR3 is TGTGCCAGCAGCTTAGATCGAGGAGATACGCAGTATTTT. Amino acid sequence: CASSLDRGDTQYF.

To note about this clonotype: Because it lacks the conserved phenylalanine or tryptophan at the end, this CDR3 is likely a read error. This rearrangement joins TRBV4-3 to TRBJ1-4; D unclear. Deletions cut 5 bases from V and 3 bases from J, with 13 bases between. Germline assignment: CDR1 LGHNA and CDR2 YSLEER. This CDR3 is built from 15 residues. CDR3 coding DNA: TGCGCCAGCAGCGGGTCAGACGCGTCTAATGAAAAACTGTTTGTT. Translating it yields CASSGSDASNEKLFV.

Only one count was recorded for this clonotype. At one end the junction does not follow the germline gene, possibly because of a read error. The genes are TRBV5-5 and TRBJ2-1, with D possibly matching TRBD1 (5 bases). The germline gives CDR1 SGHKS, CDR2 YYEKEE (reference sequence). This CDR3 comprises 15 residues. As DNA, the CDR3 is TGTGCCAGCAGCCCTGGACAAGGTTCTTACGATGAGCAGTTCTTT. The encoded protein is CASSPGQGSYDEQFF.

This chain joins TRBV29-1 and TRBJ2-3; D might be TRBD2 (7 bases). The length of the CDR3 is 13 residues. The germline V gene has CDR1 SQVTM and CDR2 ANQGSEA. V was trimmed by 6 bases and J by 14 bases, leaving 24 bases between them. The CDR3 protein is CSVRTGGGDRRYF. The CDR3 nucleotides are TGCAGCGTCCGGACGGGGGGCGGAGATAGGCGGTATTTT.

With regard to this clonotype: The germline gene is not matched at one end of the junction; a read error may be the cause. CDR3 bases: TGCGCCAGCATCCAAGAGTGCGAAGGGGGGCAGCCCCAACATTTT. Encoded protein: CASIQECEGGQPQHF. The V call is TRBV4-3, the J call TRBJ1-5; TRBD1 is a possible D gene (6 bases). CDR1 LGHNA and CDR2 YSLEER come from the germline V gene. The CDR3 totals 15 residues.

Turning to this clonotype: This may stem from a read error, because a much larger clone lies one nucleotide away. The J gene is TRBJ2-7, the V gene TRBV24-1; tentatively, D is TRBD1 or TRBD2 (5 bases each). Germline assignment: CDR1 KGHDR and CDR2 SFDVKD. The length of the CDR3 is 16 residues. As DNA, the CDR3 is TGTGCCATCAGTGATTTGCCGGGACGGGTCGCCTACGAGCAGTACTTC. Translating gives CAISDLPGRVAYEQYF.

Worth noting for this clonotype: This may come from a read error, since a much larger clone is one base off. CDR3 region: CVSSTRTGNTGELFF. The CDR3 DNA follows: TGTGTCAGCAGCACCCGGACAGGGAACACCGGGGAGCTGTTTTTT. This chain links TRBV11-3 with TRBJ2-2; 7 nucleotides agree with TRBD1. CDR3 size: 15 residues. CDR1 is SGHNT, CDR2 YENEEA, per germline.

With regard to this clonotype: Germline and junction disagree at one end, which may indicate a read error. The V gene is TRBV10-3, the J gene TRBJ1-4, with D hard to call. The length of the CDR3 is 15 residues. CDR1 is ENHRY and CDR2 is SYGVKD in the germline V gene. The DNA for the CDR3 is TGTGACATCAGTGAGTCCCGGGAATCTAATGAGAAACTGTTTTTT. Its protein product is CDISESRESNEKLFF.

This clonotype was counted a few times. The CDR3: CSARSSGQGAGQPQHF. The DNA of the CDR3 is TGCAGTGCTAGATCCTCGGGACAGGGGGCCGGTCAGCCCCAGCATTTT. The gene calls are TRBV20-1 and TRBJ1-5; 12 nucleotides line up with TRBD1. Germline values: CDR1 DFQATT, CDR2 SNEGSKA (reference sequence). This CDR3 is built from 16 residues. With 2 bases clipped from V and 6 bases from J, the junction kept 8 bases outside the gene matches.

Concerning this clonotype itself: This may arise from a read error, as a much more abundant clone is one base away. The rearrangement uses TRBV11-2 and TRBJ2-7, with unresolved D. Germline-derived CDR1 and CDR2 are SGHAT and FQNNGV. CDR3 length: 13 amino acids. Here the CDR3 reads CASSSRSANERYF. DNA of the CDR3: TGTGCCAGCAGCTCACGGAGTGCCAACGAGCGGTACTTC.

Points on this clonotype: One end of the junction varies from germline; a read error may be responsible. The CDR3 DNA sequence: TGTGTCAGCAGCCAAGGAGCTGTGGGGGGCATTCAGTACTTC. Its protein product is CVSSQGAVGGIQYF. The chain uses TRBV11-2 and TRBJ2-4; D might be TRBD2 (6 bases). Germline CDR1 is SGHAT and CDR2 is FQNNGV. This CDR3 is 14 amino acids long. Combining the CDR3 with reference TRBV11-2 and TRBJ2-4 gives the whole variable domain EAGVAQSPRYKIIEKRQSVAFWCNPISGHATLYWYQQILGQGPKLLIQFQNNGVVDDSQLPKDRFSAERLKGVDSTLKIQPAKLEDSAVYLCVSSQGAVGGIQYFGAGTRLSVL.